This entry features one TCR beta chain sequence. Every subset's genomic DNA went evenly onto several immunoSEQ plates. Clones were sequenced by immunoSEQ multiplex PCR, and TCRdb holds only the in-frame ones, with some missing. The sample yields over a million clones, around 75% seen once. The sample is drawn from a study of shared clonotypes between healthy human individuals. Per germline, CDR1 SGHRS and CDR2 YFSETQ. The CDR3 length is 17 residues. V lost 4 bases to trimming and J lost 0 bases, with 16 bases between them. V gene TRBV5-1 combines with J gene TRBJ2-2; D not certain. Sequencing input: memory CD4+ T cells sorted from blood. Subset given: CD45RA-negative fraction. This sequence originates from a man between 18 and 35 years old in good health. This CDR3 reads CASSRNWVGPNTGELFF. CDR3 bases: TGCGCCAGCAGCCGCAATTGGGTTGGGCCGAACACCGGGGAGCTGTTTTTT.